A selection of T cell receptor beta chains follows, all from one sample in a study of cytotoxic CD8 clonotypes in ibrutinib-treated CLL. Method: immunoSEQ multiplex PCR; TCRdb's copy keeps in-frame clones and lacks some. The table shows fewer than 400,000 clones, with approximately 67% occurring only once. Sequences were derived from PBMCs, sampled after 36 months of ibrutinib treatment. Receptors were obtained from a human donor with chronic lymphocytic leukemia. CDR3s include the opening cysteine and the closing phenylalanine or tryptophan. D genes are given only for firm matches. Clone size is given for some rows only: seen once, a few or many times, or a class if the clone is expanded.

V gene	J gene	clone size	D gene	CDR3 DNA	CDR3 protein
TRBV4-2	TRBJ2-3	once	TRBD2	TGTGCCAGCAGCCAAGATCAGCGGGGGAGCACAGATACGCAGTATTTT	CASSQDQRGSTDTQYF
TRBV5-1	TRBJ2-7	few	NA	TGCGCCAGCAGGGCGGGGCACAACGAGCAGTACTTC	CASRAGHNEQYF
TRBV27	TRBJ2-1	NA	TRBD1	TGTGCCAGCAGTTACGGGACAGGGATTAGCGATGAGCAGTTCTTC	CASSYGTGISDEQFF
TRBV27	TRBJ2-1	NA	NA	TGTGCCAGCAGCCTCGACAGGTTATCCTACAATGAGCAGTTCTTC	CASSLDRLSYNEQFF
TRBV18	TRBJ1-5	NA	NA	TGTGCCAGCTCACCAGGGGGCGAGAGAGGCAATCAGCCCCAGCATTTT	CASSPGGERGNQPQHF
TRBV6-5	TRBJ2-7	NA	NA	TGTGCCAGCAAGGGGATGAGGGTTGGCGAGCAGTACTTC	CASKGMRVGEQYF
TRBV6-5	TRBJ2-7	NA	NA	TGTGCCAGCAGGGGGACACGATGGGTTTCGGAGCAGTACTTC	CASRGTRWVSEQYF
TRBV15	TRBJ2-3	NA	TRBD2	TGTGCCACCAGCAGAAGCGGGGGCACAGATACGCAGTATTTT	CATSRSGGTDTQYF
TRBV5-1	TRBJ2-7	NA	NA	TGCGCCAGCAGTTACAGGTCCACCTCCTACGAGCAGTACTTC	CASSYRSTSYEQYF
TRBV29-1	TRBJ1-1	NA	NA	TGCAGCGTCCGTAGGGTAGAGAACACTGAAGCTTTCTTT	CSVRRVENTEAFF
TRBV5-1	TRBJ1-6	NA	NA	TGCGCCAGCAGCTGGGGAGGGAGCTCCTATAATTCACCCCTCCACTTT	CASSWGGSSYNSPLHF
TRBV11-3	TRBJ2-1	NA	TRBD1	TGTGCCAGCAGCGACGGGACAGGACATTACAATGAGCAGTTCTTC	CASSDGTGHYNEQFF
TRBV4-1	TRBJ2-7	NA	TRBD2	TGCGCCAGCAGCCAAATTCTAGCGGGAGGGCTTAGCGAGCAGTACTTC	CASSQILAGGLSEQYF
TRBV7-2	TRBJ2-7	NA	TRBD2	TGTGCCAGCACCAAAACTGGACTAGCGGGGAACTACGAGCAGTACTTC	CASTKTGLAGNYEQYF
TRBV10-3	TRBJ2-2	NA	TRBD2	TGTGCCATCAGTGAGTCTCGGCTAGCGGGGGGGATAAACACCGGGGAGCTGTTTTTT	CAISESRLAGGINTGELFF
TRBV5-1	TRBJ1-2	few	TRBD1	TGCGCCAGCAGCGTGGGACAGTTTAACTATGGCTACACCTTC	CASSVGQFNYGYTF
TRBV6-5	TRBJ2-3	NA	NA	TGTGCCAGCAGTTACTCGAGGTGGGGGCGAACGGATACGCAGTATTTT	CASSYSRWGRTDTQYF
TRBV5-1	TRBJ2-2	NA	NA	TGCGCCAGCACCCAAGTACAGGGAGTCGGGACCGGGGAGCTGTTTTTT	CASTQVQGVGTGELFF
TRBV18	TRBJ2-5	NA	NA	TGTGCCAGCTCACCCACCAGGGTCCAAGAGACCCAGTACTTC	CASSPTRVQETQYF
TRBV6-1	TRBJ2-3	NA	NA	TGTGCCAGCAGTGACCGGGTCCACACAGATACGCAGTATTTT	CASSDRVHTDTQYF
TRBV7-6	TRBJ1-1	once	NA	TGTGCCAGCAGCCCACAGGGTTTGGAGAACACTGAAGCTTTCTTT	CASSPQGLENTEAFF
TRBV5-1	TRBJ1-4	NA	NA	TGCGCCAGCAGCTTGGTCCCCCGGGACACCCCAACTAATGAAAAACTGTTTTTT	CASSLVPRDTPTNEKLFF
TRBV5-1	TRBJ1-2	NA	NA	TGCGCCAGCAGCTTGTTGGTCCCAGGCCACGCGGGGAACTATGGCTACACCTTC	CASSLLVPGHAGNYGYTF
TRBV15	TRBJ2-2	few	TRBD2	TGTGCCACCAGCAGAGATTTGGCTAGCGGGGATCGGGAGCTGTTTTTT	CATSRDLASGDRELFF
TRBV4-1	TRBJ2-7	NA	NA	TGCGCCAGCAGCCTACAGACCCTTAGCTCCTACGAGCAGTACTTC	CASSLQTLSSYEQYF
TRBV27	TRBJ1-2	NA	TRBD1	TGTGCCAGCAGACGAACCACAGGGGTGCGTGGCTACACCTTC	CASRRTTGVRGYTF
TRBV5-1	TRBJ1-1	NA	TRBD1	TGCGCCAGCAGGCGGACAGGGGGCGCCTCTGAAGCTTTCTTT	CASRRTGGASEAFF